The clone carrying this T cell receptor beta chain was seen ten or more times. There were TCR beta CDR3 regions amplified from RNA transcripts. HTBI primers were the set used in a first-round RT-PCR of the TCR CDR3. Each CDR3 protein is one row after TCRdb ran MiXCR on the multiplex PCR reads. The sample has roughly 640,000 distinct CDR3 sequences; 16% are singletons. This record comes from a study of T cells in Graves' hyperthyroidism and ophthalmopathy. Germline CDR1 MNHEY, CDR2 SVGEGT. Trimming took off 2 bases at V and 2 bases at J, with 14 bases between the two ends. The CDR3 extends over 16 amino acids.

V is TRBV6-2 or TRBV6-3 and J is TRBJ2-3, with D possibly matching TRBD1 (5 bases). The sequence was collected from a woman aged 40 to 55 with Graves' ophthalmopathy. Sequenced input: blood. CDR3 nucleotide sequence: TGTGCCAGCAGTTACACCTCCAGGGCCCCCACAGATACGCAGTATTTT. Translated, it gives CASSYTSRAPTDTQYF.